Given below is one TCR beta chain in context. Its antigen is unknown. The data are from a study of neoadjuvant anti-PD-1 for oral cavity cancer. Study overall: Patients without progression received a fourth nivolumab dose around day 43, then surgical resection on days 50-56. Study-wide results and caveats: Higher pretreatment blood Treg/Th17 ratios correlated with higher pretreatment blood and lower post-treatment tumor TCRbeta clonality.

The germline CDR1 and CDR2 sequences are SEHNR and FQNEAQ (reference sequence). The CDR3 sequence is 15 residues long. V lost 7 bases and J lost 8, with 23 bases in between. These newly diagnosed stage II-IVA oral cavity squamous cell carcinoma patients had no prior systemic or radiation treatment. Blood cells were analyzed directly, without culture or expansion. The assay was immunoSEQ multiplex PCR, and TCRdb's table has in-frame clones only and misses some. The top ten clones hold roughly 3% of a sample with 15,000 to 20,000 clones, around 72% of them seen once. The source is a person between 35 and 79 years old with oral cavity squamous cell carcinoma. Sequencing used PBMCs, obtained before nivolumab (anti-PD-1) treatment. This chain uses TRBV7-9 with TRBJ1-1; no clear D gene. In DNA form, the CDR3 reads TGTGCCAGCACTCTTACGCAAGGAGGGCTTGCGGAAGCTTTCTTT. Translated: CASTLTQGGLAEAFF.